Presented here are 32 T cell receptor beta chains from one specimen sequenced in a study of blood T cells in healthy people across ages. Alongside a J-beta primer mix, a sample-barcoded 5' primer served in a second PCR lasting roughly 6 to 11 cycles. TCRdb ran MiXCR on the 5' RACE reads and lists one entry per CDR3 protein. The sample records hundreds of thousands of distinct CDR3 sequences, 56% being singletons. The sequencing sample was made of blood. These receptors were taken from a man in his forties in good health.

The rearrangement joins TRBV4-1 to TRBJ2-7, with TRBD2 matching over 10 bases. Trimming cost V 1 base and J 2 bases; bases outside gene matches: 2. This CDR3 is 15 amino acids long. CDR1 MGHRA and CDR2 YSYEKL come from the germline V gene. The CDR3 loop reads CASSQGAGGAYEQYF. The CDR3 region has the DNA TGCGCCAGCAGCCAAGGAGCGGGAGGGGCCTACGAGCAGTACTTC.

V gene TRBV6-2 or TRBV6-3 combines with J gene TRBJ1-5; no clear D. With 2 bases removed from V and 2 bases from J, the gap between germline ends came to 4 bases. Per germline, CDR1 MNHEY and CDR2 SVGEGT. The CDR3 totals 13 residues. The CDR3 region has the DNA TGTGCCAGCAGTTACGAGGGCAATCAGCCCCAGCATTTT. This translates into CASSYEGNQPQHF.

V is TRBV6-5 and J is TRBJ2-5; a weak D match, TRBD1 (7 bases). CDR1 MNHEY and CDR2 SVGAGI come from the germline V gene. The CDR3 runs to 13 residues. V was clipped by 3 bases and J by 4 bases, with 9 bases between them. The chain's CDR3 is CASSYQGGETQYF. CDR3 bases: TGTGCCAGCAGTTATCAGGGGGGAGAGACCCAGTACTTC.

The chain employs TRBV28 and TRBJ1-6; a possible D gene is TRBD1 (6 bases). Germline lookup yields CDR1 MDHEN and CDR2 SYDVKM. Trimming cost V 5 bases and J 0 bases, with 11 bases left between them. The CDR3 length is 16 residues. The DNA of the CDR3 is TGTGCCAGCAGTCCTGACAGGCGCTCCTATAATTCACCCCTCCACTTT. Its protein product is CASSPDRRSYNSPLHF.

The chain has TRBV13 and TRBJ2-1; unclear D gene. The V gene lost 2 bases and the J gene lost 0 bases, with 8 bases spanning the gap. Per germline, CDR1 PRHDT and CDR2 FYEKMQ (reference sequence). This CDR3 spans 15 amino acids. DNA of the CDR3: TGTGCCAGCAGCTTATACGGAAGCTCCTACAATGAGCAGTTCTTC. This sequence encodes CASSLYGSSYNEQFF. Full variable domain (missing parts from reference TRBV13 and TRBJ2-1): AAGVIQSPRHLIKEKRETATLKCYPIPRHDTVYWYQQGPGQDPQFLISFYEKMQSDKGSIPDRFSAQQFSDYHSELNMSSLELGDSALYFCASSLYGSSYNEQFFGPGTRLTVL.

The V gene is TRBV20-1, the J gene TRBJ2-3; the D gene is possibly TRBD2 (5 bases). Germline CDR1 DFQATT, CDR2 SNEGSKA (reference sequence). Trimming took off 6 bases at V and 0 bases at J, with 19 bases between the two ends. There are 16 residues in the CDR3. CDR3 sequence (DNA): TGCAGTGCAAACGATCGCGAGGTAGCGAGCACAGATACGCAGTATTTT. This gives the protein CSANDREVASTDTQYF.

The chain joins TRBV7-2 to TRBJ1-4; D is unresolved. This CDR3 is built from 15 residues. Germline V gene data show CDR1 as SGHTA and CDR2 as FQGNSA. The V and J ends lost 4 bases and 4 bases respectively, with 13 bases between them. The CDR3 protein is CASSSPTGNNEKLFF. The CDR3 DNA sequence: TGTGCCAGCAGCTCCCCGACTGGGAATAATGAAAAACTGTTTTTT.

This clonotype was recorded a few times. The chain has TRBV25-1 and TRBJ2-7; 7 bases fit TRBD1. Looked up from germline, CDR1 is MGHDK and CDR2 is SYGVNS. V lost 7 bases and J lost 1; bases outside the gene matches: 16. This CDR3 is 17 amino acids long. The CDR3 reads CASTHPPGQTSSYEQYF. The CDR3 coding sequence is TGTGCCAGCACCCACCCTCCGGGACAGACTTCTTCCTACGAGCAGTACTTC.

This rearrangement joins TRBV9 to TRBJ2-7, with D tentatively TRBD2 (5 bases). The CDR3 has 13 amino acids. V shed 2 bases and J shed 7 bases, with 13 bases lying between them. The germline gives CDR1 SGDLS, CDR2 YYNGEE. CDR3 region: CASSVSSVREQYF. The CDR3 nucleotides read TGTGCCAGCAGCGTGAGTAGCGTTAGGGAGCAGTACTTC.

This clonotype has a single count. CDR3 bases: TGTGCCAGCTCACCAGTGGGCCCGGGGACAGATACGCAGTATTTT. Protein: CASSPVGPGTDTQYF. V and J are TRBV18 and TRBJ2-3; a weak D match, TRBD2 (5 bases). Deletions cut 2 bases from V and 3 bases from J, with 12 bases between. The CDR3 extends over 15 amino acids. Per the germline V gene, CDR1 is KGHSH and CDR2 is LQKENI.

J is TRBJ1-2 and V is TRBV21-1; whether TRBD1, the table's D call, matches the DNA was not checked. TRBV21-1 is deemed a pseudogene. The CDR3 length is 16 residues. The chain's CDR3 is CASSTRGKGSRYGYTF. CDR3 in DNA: TGTGCCAGCAGCACCAGGGGGAAAGGTTCTCGCTATGGCTACACCTTC.

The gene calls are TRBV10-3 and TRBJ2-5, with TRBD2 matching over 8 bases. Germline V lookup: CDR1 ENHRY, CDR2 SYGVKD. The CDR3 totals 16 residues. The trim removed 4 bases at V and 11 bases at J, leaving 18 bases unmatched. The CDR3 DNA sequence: TGTGCCATCAGTGCGGGAGGACTAGCTCTGGGGGATGAGCAGTACTTC. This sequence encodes CAISAGGLALGDEQYF.

The CDR3 region is CASSFSVNYGYTF. In DNA, the CDR3 is TGTGCCAGCAGTTTTTCGGTTAACTATGGCTACACCTTC. The V gene is TRBV27, the J gene TRBJ1-2; no firm D call. The germline gives CDR1 MNHEY, CDR2 SMNVEV (reference sequence). The CDR3 totals 13 residues. V shed 3 bases and J shed 1 base, with 6 bases lying between them.

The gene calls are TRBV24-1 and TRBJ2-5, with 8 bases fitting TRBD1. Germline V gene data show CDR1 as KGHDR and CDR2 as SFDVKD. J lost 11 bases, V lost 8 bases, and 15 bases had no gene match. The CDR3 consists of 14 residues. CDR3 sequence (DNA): TGTGCCACCACCCAATCGGACAGGGCAAATGAGCAGTACTTC. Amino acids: CATTQSDRANEQYF.

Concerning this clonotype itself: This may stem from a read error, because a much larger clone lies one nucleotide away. In DNA form, the CDR3 reads TGTGCCAGCAGCGTAGTGGGGGAGCAAGAGACCCAGTACTTC. Residues: CASSVVGEQETQYF. The rearrangement uses TRBV9 and TRBJ2-5; D assignment may be TRBD1 or TRBD2 (5 bases each). Looked up from germline, CDR1 is SGDLS and CDR2 is YYNGEE. There are 14 residues in the CDR3. V lost 0 bases and J 2 bases, leaving 8 bases between the germline ends.

CDR3 DNA sequence: TGTGCCAGCAGTTACTCATATTCCTACAATGAGCAGTTCTTC. Residues: CASSYSYSYNEQFF. The chain combines TRBV6-5 with TRBJ2-1; no clear D. CDR1 and CDR2 (germline): MNHEY, SVGAGI. V gave up 0 bases and J gave up 1 base, with 4 bases separating them. This CDR3 region has 14 residues.

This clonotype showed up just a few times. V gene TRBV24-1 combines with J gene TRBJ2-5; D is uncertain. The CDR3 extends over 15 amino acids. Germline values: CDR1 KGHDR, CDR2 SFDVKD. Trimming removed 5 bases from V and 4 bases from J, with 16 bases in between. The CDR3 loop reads CATSAGPLTLETQYF. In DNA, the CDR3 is TGTGCCACCAGTGCCGGACCCCTTACCCTAGAGACCCAGTACTTC.

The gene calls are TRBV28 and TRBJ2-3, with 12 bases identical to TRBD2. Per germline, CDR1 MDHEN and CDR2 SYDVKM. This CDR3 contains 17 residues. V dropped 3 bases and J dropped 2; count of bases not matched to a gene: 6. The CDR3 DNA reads TGTGCCAGCAGTTTCCCCACTAGCGGGAGGTACACAGATACGCAGTATTTT. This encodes CASSFPTSGRYTDTQYF.

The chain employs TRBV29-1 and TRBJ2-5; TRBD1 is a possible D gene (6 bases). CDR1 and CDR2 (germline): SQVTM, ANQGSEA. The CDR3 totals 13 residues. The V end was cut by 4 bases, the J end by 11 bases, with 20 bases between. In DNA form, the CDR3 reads TGCAGCGTTGGAGACAGGAGGAAAAATGAGCAGTACTTC. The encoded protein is CSVGDRRKNEQYF.

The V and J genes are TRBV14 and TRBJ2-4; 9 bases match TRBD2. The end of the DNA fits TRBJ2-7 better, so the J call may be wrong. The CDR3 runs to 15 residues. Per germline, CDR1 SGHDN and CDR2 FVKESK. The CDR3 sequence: CASSQNSGRAYEQYF. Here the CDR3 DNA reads TGTGCCAGCAGCCAAAATAGCGGGAGAGCCTACGAGCAGTACTTC.

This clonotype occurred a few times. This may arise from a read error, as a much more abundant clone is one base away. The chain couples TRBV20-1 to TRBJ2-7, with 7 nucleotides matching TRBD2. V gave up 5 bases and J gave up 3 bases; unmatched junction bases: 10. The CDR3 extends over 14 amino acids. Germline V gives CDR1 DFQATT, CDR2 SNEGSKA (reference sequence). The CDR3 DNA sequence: TGCAGTGCTCGGATTAGCGGGTCAAACTACGAGCAGTACTTC. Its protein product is CSARISGSNYEQYF.

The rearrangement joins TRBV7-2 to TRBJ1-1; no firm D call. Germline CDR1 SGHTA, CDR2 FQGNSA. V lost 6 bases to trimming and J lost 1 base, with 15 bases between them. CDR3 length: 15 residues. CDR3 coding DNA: TGTGCCAGCAGGTCCCTCCTACAGCCGAACACTGAAGCTTTCTTT. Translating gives CASRSLLQPNTEAFF. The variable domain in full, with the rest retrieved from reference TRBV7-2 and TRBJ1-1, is GAGVSQSPSNKVTEKGKDVELRCDPISGHTALYWYRQSLGQGLEFLIYFQGNSAPDKSGLPSDRFSAERTGGSVSTLTIQRTQQEDSAVYLCASRSLLQPNTEAFFGQGTRLTVV.

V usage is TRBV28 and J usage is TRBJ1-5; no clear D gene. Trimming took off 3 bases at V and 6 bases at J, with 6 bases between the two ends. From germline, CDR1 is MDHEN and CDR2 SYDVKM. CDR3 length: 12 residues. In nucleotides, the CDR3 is TGTGCCAGCAGTTTGGGGTTTCAGCCCCAGCATTTT. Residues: CASSLGFQPQHF.

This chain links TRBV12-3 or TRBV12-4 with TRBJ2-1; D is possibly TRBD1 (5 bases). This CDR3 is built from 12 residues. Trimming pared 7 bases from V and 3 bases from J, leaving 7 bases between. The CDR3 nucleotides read TGTGCCAGCACAAGGGGCTACAATGAGCAGTTCTTC. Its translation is CASTRGYNEQFF.

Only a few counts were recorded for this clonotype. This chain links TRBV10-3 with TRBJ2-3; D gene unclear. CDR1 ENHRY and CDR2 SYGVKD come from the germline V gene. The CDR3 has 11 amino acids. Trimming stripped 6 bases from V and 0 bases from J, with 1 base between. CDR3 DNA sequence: TGTGCCATCAGGAGCACAGATACGCAGTATTTT. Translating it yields CAIRSTDTQYF.

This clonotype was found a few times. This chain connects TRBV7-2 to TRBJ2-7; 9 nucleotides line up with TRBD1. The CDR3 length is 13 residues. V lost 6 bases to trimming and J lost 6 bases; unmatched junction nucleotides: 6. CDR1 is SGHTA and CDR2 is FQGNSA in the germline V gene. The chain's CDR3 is CASRRTGEGEQYF. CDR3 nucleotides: TGTGCCAGCAGGCGGACAGGGGAAGGCGAGCAGTACTTC.

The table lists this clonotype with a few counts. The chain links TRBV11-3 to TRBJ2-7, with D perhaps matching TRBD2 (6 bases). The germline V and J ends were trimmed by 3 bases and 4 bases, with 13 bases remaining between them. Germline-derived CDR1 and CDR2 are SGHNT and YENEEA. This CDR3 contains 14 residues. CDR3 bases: TGTGCCAGCAGCTTCTATAGCGGAGAATACGAGCAGTACTTC. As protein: CASSFYSGEYEQYF.

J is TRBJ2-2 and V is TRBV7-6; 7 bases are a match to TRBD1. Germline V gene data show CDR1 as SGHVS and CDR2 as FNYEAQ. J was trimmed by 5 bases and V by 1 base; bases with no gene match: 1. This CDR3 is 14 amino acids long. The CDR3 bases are TGTGCCAGCAGCTTAGGGACAGGAACCGGGGAGCTGTTTTTT. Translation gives CASSLGTGTGELFF.

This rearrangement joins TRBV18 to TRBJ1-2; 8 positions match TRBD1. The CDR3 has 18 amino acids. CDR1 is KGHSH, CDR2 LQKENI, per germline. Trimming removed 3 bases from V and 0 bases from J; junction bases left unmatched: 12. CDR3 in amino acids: CASSPSGTGTTANYGYTF. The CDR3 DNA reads TGTGCCAGCTCACCGTCTGGGACAGGAACAACAGCTAACTATGGCTACACCTTC. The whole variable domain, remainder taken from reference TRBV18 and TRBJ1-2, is NAGVMQNPRHLVRRRGQEARLRCSPMKGHSHVYWYRQLPEEGLKFMVYLQKENIIDESGMPKERFSAEFPKEGPSILRIQQVVRGDSAAYFCASSPSGTGTTANYGYTFGSGTRLTVV.

This CDR3 reads CSARGPSGYNEQFF. In DNA, the CDR3 is TGCAGCGCGCGAGGGCCCAGCGGTTACAATGAGCAGTTCTTC. The V call is TRBV29-1, the J call TRBJ2-1, with TRBD2 as a possible D gene (5 bases). V lost 7 bases, J lost 4 bases, and 17 bases lay in between. This CDR3 comprises 14 residues. The germline gives CDR1 SQVTM, CDR2 ANQGSEA.

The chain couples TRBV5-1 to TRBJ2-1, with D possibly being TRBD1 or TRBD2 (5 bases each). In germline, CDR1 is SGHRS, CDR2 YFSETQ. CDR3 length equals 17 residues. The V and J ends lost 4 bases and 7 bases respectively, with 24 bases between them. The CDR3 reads CASSTGTRGSTLNEQFF. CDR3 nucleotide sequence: TGCGCCAGCAGCACCGGGACCCGAGGATCCACTTTAAATGAGCAGTTCTTC.

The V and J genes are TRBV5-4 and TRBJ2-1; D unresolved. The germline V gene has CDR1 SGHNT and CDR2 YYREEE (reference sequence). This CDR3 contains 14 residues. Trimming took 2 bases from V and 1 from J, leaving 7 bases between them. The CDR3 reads CASSLRLSYNEQFF. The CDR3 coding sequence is TGTGCCAGCAGCTTAAGACTGTCCTACAATGAGCAGTTCTTC.